This TCR beta chain was retrieved from a study of beta chain features in type 1 diabetes. The CDR3 runs to 14 residues. V gave up 6 bases and J gave up 4 bases, with 10 bases separating them. CDR1 and CDR2 (germline): SNHLY, FYNNEI. Every bit of the isolated RNA underwent reverse transcription, so sequencing read expressed TCRB transcripts. Measured with immunoSEQ multiplex PCR; TCRdb has only the in-frame clones, and not every one. The sample shows 860,000 or so clones, about a sixth of them seen only once. This receptor was obtained from a woman between 18 and 29 years old in good health. Sequences were obtained from naive CD4+ T cells from blood. The chain links TRBV2 to TRBJ2-6; D is uncertain. The CDR3 region has the DNA TGTGCCAGCAGCAGTGGGTCAGGGGCCAACGTCCTGACTTTC. This translates into CASSSGSGANVLTF. The full variable domain, with the rest looked up from reference TRBV2 and TRBJ2-6, is EPEVTQTPSHQVTQMGQEVILRCVPISNHLYFYWYRQILGQKVEFLVSFYNNEISEKSEIFDDQFSVERPDGSNFTLKIRSTKLEDSAMYFCASSSGSGANVLTFGAGSRLTVL.